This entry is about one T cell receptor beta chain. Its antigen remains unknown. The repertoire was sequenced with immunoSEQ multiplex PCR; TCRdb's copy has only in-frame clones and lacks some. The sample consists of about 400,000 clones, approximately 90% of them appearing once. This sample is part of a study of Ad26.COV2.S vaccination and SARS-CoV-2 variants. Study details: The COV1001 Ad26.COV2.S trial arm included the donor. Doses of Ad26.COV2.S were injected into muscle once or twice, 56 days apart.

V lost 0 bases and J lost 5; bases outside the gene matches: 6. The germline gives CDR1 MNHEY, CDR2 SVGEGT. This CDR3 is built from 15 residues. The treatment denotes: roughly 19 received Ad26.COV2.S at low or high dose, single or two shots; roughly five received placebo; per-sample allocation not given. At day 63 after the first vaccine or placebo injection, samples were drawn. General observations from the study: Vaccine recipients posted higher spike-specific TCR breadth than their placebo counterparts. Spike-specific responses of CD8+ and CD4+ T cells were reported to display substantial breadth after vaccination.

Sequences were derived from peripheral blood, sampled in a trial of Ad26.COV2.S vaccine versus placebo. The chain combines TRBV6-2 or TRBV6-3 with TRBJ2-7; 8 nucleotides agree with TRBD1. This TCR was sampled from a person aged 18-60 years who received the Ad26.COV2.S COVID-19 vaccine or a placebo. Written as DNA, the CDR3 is TGTGCCAGCAGTTACTCCCGGACAGGGTACAACGAGCAGTACTTC. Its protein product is CASSYSRTGYNEQYF.